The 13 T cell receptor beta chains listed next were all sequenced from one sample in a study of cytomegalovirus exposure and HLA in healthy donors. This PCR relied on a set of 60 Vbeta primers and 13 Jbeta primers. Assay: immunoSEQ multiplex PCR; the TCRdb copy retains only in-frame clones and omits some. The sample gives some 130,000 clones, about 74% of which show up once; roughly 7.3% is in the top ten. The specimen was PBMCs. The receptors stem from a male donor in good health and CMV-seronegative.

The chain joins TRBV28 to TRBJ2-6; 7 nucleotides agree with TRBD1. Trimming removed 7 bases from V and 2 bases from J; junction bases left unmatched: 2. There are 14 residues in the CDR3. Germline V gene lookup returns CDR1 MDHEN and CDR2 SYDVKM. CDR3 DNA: TGTGCCAGCATCGACAGGGCTGGGGCCAACGTCCTGACTTTC. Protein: CASIDRAGANVLTF.

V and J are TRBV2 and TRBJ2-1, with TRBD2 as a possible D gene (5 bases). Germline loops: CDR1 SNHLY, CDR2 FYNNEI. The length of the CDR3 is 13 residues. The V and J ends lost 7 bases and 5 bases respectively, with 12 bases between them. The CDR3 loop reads CASNREKNNEQFF. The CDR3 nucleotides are TGTGCCAGCAACCGGGAAAAGAACAATGAGCAGTTCTTC.

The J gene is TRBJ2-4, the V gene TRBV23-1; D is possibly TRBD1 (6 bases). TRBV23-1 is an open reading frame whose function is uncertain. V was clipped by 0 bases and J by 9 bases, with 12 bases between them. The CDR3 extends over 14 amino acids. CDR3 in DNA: TGCGCCAGCAGTCAATCATCAGGGGTTTTCATTCAGTACTTC. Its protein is CASSQSSGVFIQYF.

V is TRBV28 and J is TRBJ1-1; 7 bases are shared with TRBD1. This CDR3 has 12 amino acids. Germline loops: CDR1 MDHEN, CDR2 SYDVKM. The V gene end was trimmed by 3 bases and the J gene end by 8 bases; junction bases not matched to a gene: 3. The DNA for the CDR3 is TGTGCCAGCAGTTTCGGACAGGACGAAGCTTTCTTT. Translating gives CASSFGQDEAFF.

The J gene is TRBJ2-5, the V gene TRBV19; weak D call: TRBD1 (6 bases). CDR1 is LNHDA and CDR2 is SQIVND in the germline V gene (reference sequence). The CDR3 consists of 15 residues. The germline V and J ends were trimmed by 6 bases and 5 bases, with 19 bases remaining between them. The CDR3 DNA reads TGTGCCAGTAGCCCCCTCAGGGGCGTAGGGGAGACCCAGTACTTC. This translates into CASSPLRGVGETQYF.

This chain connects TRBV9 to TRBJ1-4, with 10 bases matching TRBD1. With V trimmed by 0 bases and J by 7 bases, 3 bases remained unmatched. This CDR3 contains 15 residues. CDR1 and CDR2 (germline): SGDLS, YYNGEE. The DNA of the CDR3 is TGTGCCAGCAGCGTAGGGACAGGGGGTGGTGAAAAACTGTTTTTT. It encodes CASSVGTGGGEKLFF.

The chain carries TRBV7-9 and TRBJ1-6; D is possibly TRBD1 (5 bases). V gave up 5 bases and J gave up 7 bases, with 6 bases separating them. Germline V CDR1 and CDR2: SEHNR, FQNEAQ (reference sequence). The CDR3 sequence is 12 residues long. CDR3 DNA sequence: TGTGCCAGCAGCCCAGGGAATTCACCCCTCCACTTT. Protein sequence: CASSPGNSPLHF.

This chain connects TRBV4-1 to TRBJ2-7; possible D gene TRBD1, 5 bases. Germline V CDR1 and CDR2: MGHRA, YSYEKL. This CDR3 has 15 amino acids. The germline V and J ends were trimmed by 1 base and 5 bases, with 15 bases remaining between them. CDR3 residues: CASSQAPLGRDEQYF. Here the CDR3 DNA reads TGCGCCAGCAGCCAAGCCCCCTTGGGGCGTGACGAGCAGTACTTC.

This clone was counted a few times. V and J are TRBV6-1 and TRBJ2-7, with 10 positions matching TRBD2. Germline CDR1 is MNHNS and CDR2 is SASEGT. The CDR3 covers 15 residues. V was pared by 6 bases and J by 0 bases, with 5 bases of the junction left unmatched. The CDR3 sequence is CASRGLAASSYEQYF. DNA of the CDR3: TGTGCCAGCAGAGGACTAGCGGCAAGCTCCTACGAGCAGTACTTC.

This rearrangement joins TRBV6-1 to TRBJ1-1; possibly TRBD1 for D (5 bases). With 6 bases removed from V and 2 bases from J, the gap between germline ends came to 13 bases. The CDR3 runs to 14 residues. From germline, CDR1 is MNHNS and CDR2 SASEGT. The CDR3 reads CASSFGQVNTEAFF. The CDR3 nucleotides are TGTGCCAGCAGCTTCGGACAAGTCAACACTGAAGCTTTCTTT.

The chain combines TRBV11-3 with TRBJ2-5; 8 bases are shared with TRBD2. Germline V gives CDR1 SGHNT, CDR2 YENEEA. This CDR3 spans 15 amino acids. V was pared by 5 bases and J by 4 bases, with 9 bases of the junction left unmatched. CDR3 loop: CASSRRGGARETQYF. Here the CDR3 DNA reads TGTGCCAGCAGCCGCCGGGGGGGGGCCAGAGAGACCCAGTACTTC.

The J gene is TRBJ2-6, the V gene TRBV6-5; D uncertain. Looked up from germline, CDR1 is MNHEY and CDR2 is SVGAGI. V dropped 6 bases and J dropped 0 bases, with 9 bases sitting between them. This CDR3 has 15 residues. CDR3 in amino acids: CASSTPSSGANVLTF. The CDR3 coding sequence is TGTGCCAGCAGCACGCCCAGCTCTGGGGCCAACGTCCTGACTTTC.

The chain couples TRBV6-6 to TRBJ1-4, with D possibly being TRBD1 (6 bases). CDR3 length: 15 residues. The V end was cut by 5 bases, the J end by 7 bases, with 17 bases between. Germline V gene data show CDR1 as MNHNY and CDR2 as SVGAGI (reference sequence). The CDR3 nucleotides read TGTGCCAGCAGTGTGGGTGGGGGGGCTAGTGAAAAACTGTTTTTT. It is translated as CASSVGGGASEKLFF.